The TCR beta chain under discussion was sequenced for a study of Graves' ophthalmopathy and Graves' hyperthyroidism. This clonotype was picked up many times. The antigen is unknown. Investigators amplified TCR beta CDR3 regions from RNA transcripts. First-round RT-PCR with HTBI primers preceded a second-round multiplex PCR. Each CDR3 protein is one row after TCRdb ran MiXCR on the multiplex PCR reads. Here the sample spans around 470,000 distinct CDR3 sequences, approximately 15% being singletons. Whole-study findings and limits: Blood was where most expanded thyroid clonotypes above 0.001 frequency also turned up.

The CDR3 runs to 17 residues. V dropped 5 bases and J dropped 1 base, with 20 bases sitting between them. From germline, CDR1 is SGHVS and CDR2 FQNEAQ. Clinical symptoms, serum thyroxine, TRAb, thyroid ultrasound and orbital computed tomography formed the basis of diagnosis. V and J are TRBV7-8 and TRBJ1-1, with D possibly matching TRBD1 (5 bases). The sequenced sample consisted of blood. The TCR originated in a woman aged 25 to 39 with Graves' ophthalmopathy. The CDR3 reads CASSLSRSWTQNTEAFF. The CDR3 DNA is TGTGCCAGCAGCCTTTCTCGATCGTGGACACAGAACACTGAAGCTTTCTTT.